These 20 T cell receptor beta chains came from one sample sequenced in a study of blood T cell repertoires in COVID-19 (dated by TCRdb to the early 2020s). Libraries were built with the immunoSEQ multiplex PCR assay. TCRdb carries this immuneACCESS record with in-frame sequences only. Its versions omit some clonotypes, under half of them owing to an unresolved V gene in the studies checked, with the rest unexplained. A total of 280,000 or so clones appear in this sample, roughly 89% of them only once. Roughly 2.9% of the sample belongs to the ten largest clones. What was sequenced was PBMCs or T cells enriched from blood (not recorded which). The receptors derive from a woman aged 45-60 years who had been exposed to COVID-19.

DNA for the CDR3: TGTGCCAGCAGCGCAGCGGGGGGGCCGACCGGGGAGCTGTTTTTT. Protein: CASSAAGGPTGELFF. This chain uses TRBV5-4 with TRBJ2-2; 10 bases align to TRBD2. Germline trimming cut 4 bases from V and 5 bases from J; bases unmatched to any gene: 5. CDR3 length: 15 residues. Germline loops: CDR1 SGHNT, CDR2 YYREEE (reference sequence).

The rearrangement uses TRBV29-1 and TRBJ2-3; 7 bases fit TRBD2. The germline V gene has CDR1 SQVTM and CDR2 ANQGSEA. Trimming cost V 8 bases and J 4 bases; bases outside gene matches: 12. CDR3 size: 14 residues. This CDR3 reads CSCAGAASADTQYF. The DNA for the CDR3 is TGCAGCTGTGCGGGAGCCGCGAGCGCAGATACGCAGTATTTT.

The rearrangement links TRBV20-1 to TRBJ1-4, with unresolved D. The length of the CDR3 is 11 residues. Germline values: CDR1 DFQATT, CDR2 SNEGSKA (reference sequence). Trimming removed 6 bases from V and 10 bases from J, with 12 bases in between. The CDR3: CSAERARKLFF. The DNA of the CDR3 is TGCAGTGCGGAGAGGGCTCGAAAACTGTTTTTT.

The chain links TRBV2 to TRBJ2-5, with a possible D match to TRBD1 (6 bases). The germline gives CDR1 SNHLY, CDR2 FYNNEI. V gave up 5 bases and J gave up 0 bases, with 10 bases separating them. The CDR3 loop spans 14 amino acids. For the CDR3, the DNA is TGTGCCAGCAGTACGGACAGCTACCAAGAGACCCAGTACTTC. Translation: CASSTDSYQETQYF.

The CDR3 nucleotides read TGTGCCATCAGTCGAGGTCCGGATCCCGGGAAGGATACGCAGTATTTT. Translating gives CAISRGPDPGKDTQYF. V usage is TRBV10-3 and J usage is TRBJ2-3; the D gene is possibly TRBD2 (5 bases). V was pared by 5 bases and J by 6 bases, with 21 bases between. The CDR3 covers 16 residues. Germline CDR1 ENHRY, CDR2 SYGVKD.

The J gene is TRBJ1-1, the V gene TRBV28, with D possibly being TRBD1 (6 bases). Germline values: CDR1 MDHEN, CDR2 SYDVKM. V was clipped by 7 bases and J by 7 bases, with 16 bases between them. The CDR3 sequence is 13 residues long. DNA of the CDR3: TGTGCCAGCACCCCCGGGGGGCATGGTGAAGCTTTCTTT. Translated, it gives CASTPGGHGEAFF.

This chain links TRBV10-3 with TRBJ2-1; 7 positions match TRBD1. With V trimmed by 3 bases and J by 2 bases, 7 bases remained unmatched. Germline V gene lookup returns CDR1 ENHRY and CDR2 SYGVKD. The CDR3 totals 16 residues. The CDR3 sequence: CAISDPQGVAYNEQFF. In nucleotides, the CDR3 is TGTGCCATCAGTGACCCCCAGGGGGTAGCCTACAATGAGCAGTTCTTC.

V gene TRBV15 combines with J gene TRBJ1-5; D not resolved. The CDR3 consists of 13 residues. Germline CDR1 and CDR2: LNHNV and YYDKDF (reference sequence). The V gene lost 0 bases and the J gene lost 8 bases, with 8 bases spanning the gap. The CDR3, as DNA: TGTGCCACCAGCAGAGATCCCGTCGAGCCCCAGCATTTT. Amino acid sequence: CATSRDPVEPQHF.

In DNA, the CDR3 is TGTGCCAGTAGTCAAGGTTGGACAGTGAACACTGAAGCTTTCTTT. This gives the protein CASSQGWTVNTEAFF. The V and J genes are TRBV19 and TRBJ1-1; D is possibly TRBD1 (6 bases). Trimming pared 5 bases from V and 0 bases from J, leaving 13 bases between. The CDR3 covers 15 residues. CDR1 LNHDA and CDR2 SQIVND come from the germline V gene (reference sequence).

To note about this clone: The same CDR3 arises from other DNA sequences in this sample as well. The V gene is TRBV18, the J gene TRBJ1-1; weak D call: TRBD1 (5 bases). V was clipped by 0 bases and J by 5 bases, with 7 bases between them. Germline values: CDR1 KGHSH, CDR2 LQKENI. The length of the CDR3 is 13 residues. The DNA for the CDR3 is TGTGCCAGCTCACCACCGGCAGGGACTGAAGCTTTCTTT. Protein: CASSPPAGTEAFF.

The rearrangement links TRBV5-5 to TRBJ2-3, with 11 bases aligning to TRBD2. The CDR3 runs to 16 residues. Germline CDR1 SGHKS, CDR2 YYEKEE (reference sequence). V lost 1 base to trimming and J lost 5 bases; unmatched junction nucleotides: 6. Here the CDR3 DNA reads TGTGCCAGCAGCTTGATTAGCGGGGGGGCAGTAGATACGCAGTATTTT. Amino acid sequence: CASSLISGGAVDTQYF.

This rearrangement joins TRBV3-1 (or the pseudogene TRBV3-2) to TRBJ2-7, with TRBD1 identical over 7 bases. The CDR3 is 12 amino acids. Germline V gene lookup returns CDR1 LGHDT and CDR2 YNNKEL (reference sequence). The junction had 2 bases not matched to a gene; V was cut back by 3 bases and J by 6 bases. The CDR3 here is CASSQTGREQYF. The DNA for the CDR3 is TGTGCCAGCAGCCAGACAGGGCGCGAGCAGTACTTC.

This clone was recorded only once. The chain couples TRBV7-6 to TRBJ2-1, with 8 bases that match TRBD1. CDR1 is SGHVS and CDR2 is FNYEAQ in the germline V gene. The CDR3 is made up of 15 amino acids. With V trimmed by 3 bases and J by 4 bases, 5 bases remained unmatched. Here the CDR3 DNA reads TGTGCCAGCAGCTTGACAGGGGACTGGTACAATGAGCAGTTCTTC. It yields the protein CASSLTGDWYNEQFF.

The CDR3 loop reads CASSETGGYTEAFF. CDR3 nucleotide sequence: TGTGCCAGCAGTGAAACAGGGGGCTACACTGAAGCTTTCTTT. V and J are TRBV28 and TRBJ1-1, with TRBD1 identical over 9 bases. Germline-derived CDR1 and CDR2 are MDHEN and SYDVKM. The trim removed 5 bases at V and 3 bases at J, leaving 4 bases unmatched. The CDR3 has 14 residues. The entire variable domain, with the rest obtained from reference TRBV28 and TRBJ1-1, is as follows: DVKVTQSSRYLVKRTGEKVFLECVQDMDHENMFWYRQDPGLGLRLIYFSYDVKMKEKGDIPEGYSVSREKKERFSLILESASTNQTSMYLCASSETGGYTEAFFGQGTRLTVV.

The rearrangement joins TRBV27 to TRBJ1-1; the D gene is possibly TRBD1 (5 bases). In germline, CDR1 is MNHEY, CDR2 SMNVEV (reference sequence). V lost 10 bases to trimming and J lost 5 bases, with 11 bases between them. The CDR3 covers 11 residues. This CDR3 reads CATPGETEAFF. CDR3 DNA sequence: TGTGCCACCCCGGGGGAAACTGAAGCTTTCTTT.

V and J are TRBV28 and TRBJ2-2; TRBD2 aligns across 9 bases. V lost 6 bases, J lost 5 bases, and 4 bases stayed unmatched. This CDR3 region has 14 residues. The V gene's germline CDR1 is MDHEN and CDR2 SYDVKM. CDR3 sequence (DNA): TGTGCCAGCAGGTTAGCGGGAGTAACCGGGGAGCTGTTTTTT. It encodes CASRLAGVTGELFF. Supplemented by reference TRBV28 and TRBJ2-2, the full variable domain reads DVKVTQSSRYLVKRTGEKVFLECVQDMDHENMFWYRQDPGLGLRLIYFSYDVKMKEKGDIPEGYSVSREKKERFSLILESASTNQTSMYLCASRLAGVTGELFFGEGSRLTVL.

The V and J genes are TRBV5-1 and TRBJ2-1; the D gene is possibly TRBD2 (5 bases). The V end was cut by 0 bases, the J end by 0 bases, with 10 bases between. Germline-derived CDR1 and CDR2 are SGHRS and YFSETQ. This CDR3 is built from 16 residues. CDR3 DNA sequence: TGCGCCAGCAGCTTGGATCCGGGGAGCTCCTACAATGAGCAGTTCTTC. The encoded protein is CASSLDPGSSYNEQFF.

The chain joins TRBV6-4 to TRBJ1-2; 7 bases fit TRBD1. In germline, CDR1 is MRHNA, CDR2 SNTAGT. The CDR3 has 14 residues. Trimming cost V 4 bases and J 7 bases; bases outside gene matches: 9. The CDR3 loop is CASSAEGAPFGYTF. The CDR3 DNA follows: TGTGCCAGCAGTGCAGAGGGGGCGCCGTTTGGCTACACCTTC.

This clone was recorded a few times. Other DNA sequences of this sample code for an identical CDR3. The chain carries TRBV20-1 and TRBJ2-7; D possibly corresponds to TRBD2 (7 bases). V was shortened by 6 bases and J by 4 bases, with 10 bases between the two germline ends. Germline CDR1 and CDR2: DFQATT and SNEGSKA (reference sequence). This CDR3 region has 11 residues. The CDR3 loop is CSAGRGYEQYF. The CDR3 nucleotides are TGCAGTGCGGGGAGGGGGTACGAGCAGTACTTC.

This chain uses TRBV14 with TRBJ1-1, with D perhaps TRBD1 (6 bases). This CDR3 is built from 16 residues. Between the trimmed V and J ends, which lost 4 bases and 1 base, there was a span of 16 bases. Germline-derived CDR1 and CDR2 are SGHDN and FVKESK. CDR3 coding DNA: TGTGCCAGCAGCCCCGGCGGGGGGCCTAGGAACACTGAAGCTTTCTTT. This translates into CASSPGGGPRNTEAFF. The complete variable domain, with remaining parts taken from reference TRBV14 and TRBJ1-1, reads EAGVTQFPSHSVIEKGQTVTLRCDPISGHDNLYWYRRVMGKEIKFLLHFVKESKQDESGMPNNRFLAERTGGTYSTLKVQPAELEDSGVYFCASSPGGGPRNTEAFFGQGTRLTVV.